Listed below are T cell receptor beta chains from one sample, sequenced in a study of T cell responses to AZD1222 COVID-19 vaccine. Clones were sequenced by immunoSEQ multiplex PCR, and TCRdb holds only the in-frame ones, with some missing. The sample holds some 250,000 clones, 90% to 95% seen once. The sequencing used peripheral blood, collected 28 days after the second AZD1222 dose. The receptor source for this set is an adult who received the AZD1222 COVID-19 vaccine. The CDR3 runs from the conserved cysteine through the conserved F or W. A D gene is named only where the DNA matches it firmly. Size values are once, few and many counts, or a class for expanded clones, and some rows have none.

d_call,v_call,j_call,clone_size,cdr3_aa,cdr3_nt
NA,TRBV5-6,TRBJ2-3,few,CASSLNLAPDTQYF,TGTGCCAGCAGCTTGAATCTAGCGCCAGATACGCAGTATTTT
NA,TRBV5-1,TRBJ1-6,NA,CASRNWPQSGNSPLHF,TGCGCCAGCCGTAACTGGCCCCAGAGCGGAAATTCACCCCTCCACTTT
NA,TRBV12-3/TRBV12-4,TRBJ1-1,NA,CASSSWTEAFF,TGTGCCAGCAGTAGTTGGACTGAAGCTTTCTTT
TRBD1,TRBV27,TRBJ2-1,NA,CASGLDRGMANEQFF,TGTGCCAGCGGCCTAGACAGGGGGATGGCCAATGAGCAGTTCTTC
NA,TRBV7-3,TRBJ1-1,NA,CASSSGLLNTEAFF,TGTGCCAGCAGCTCGGGACTGCTAAACACTGAAGCTTTCTTT
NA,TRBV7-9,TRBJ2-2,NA,CASSLGRSGSWSGELFF,TGTGCCAGCAGCTTAGGTCGCTCGGGGTCCTGGTCCGGGGAGCTGTTTTTT
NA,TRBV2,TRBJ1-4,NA,CASQVQGTTNEKLFF,TGTGCCAGTCAGGTTCAGGGGACAACTAATGAAAAACTGTTTTTT
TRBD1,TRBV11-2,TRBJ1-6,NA,CASSSRGTGGSTVLLHF,TGTGCCAGCAGCTCCCGTGGGACAGGCGGTTCAACGGTTCTCCTCCACTTT
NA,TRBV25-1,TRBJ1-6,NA,CASTPGLGDNSPLHF,TGTGCCAGCACCCCCGGACTAGGGGATAATTCACCCCTCCACTTT
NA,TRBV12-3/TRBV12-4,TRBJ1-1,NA,CASSRKMDTEAFF,TGTGCCAGCAGCCGTAAGATGGACACTGAAGCTTTCTTT
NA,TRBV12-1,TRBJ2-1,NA,CASSQRLAGSRQQFF,TGTGCCAGCAGCCAAAGACTAGCGGGTTCCCGTCAGCAGTTCTTC
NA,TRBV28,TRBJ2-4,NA,CASSLGGSKNIQYF,TGTGCCAGCAGTTTGGGGGGATCCAAAAACATTCAGTACTTC
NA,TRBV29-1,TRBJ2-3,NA,CSASGTTDTQYF,TGCAGCGCAAGCGGAACCACAGATACGCAGTATTTT
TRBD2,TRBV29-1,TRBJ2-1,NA,CSAWGGSYNEQFF,TGCAGCGCGTGGGGGGGATCCTACAATGAGCAGTTCTTC
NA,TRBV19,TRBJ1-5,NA,CASSIRASHSNQPQHF,TGTGCCAGTAGTATAAGGGCCAGCCATAGCAATCAGCCCCAGCATTTT
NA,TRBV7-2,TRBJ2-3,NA,CASSGGQLILTDTQYF,TGTGCCAGCAGCGGAGGACAGCTTATACTCACAGATACGCAGTATTTT
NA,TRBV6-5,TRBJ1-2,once,CASSSQGDGYTF,TGTGCCAGCAGTTCACAGGGCGATGGCTACACCTTC
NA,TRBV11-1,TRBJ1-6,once,CASSRGGVISPLHF,TGTGCCAGCAGCCGAGGGGGGGTGATTTCACCCCTCCACTTT
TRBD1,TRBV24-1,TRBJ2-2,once,CATSRTGTNGELFF,TGTGCCACCAGCCGGACAGGGACGAACGGGGAGCTGTTTTTT
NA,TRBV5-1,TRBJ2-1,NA,CASRLQGLSSYNEQFF,TGCGCCAGCAGATTACAGGGTTTAAGCTCCTACAATGAGCAGTTCTTC
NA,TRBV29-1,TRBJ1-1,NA,CSMGHPEGEAFF,TGCAGCATGGGACACCCCGAGGGTGAAGCTTTCTTT
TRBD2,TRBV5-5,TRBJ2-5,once,CASSSQLAPWETQYF,TGTGCCAGCAGTTCCCAACTAGCGCCCTGGGAGACCCAGTACTTC
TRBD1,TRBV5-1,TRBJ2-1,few,CASSLGQGAYNEQFF,TGCGCCAGCAGCTTGGGACAGGGGGCCTACAATGAGCAGTTCTTC
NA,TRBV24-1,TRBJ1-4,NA,CATSDSGSGEKLFF,TGTGCCACCAGTGATTCGGGGTCGGGGGAAAAACTGTTTTTT
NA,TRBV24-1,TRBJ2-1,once,CATSGRGEQFF,TGTGCCACCAGTGGGCGCGGTGAGCAGTTCTTC
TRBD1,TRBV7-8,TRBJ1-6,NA,CASSPRDRISPLHF,TGTGCCAGCAGCCCCCGGGACAGGATTTCACCCCTCCACTTT
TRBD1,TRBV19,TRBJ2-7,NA,CASTRTGGSEQYF,TGTGCCAGTACCCGGACAGGGGGAAGCGAGCAGTACTTC
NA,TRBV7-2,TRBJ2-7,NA,CASSHLSRGYEQYF,TGTGCCAGCAGCCACCTATCCAGGGGCTACGAGCAGTACTTC
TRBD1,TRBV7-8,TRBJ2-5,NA,CASSPGQRETQYF,TGTGCCAGCAGCCCGGGACAGAGAGAGACCCAGTACTTC
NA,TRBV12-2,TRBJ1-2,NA,CASRCYGTTNRLVAF,TGTGCAAGTCGCTGCTACGGGACAACGAACCGATTAGTTGCCTTC
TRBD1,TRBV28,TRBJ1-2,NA,CASSPGTGAIQGGYTF,TGTGCCAGCAGTCCCGGGACAGGGGCGATCCAAGGGGGCTACACCTTC
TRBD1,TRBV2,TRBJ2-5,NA,CASSYRGTQETQYF,TGTGCCAGCAGCTACAGGGGGACTCAAGAGACCCAGTACTTC
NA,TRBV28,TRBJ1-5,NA,CASNDDSYQPQHF,TGTGCCAGCAATGACGACAGTTATCAGCCCCAGCATTTT
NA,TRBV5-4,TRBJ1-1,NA,CASSWGNGPNTEAFF,TGTGCCAGCAGCTGGGGAAACGGACCGAACACTGAAGCTTTCTTT
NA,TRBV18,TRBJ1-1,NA,CASSPKGRGDLVGMAFF,TGTGCCAGCTCACCTAAGGGCAGGGGAGACCTAGTTGGTATGGCTTTCTTT
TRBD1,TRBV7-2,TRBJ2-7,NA,CASSLGTGVGAYEQYF,TGTGCCAGCAGCTTGGGGACAGGGGTGGGAGCCTACGAGCAGTACTTC
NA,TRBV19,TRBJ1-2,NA,CASSISAGTGYTF,TGTGCCAGTAGTATATCGGCAGGGACCGGCTACACCTTC
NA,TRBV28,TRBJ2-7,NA,CASSPDHYEQYF,TGTGCCAGCAGTCCTGATCACTACGAGCAGTACTTC
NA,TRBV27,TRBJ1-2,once,CASSLGGRYGYTF,TGTGCCAGCAGTTTAGGAGGGCGCTATGGCTACACCTTC
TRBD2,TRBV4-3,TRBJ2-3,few,CASSQDLAGATDTQYF,TGCGCCAGCAGCCAAGATCTGGCGGGAGCTACAGATACGCAGTATTTT
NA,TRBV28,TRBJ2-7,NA,CASSFGQTHEQYF,TGTGCCAGCAGTTTTGGCCAGACCCACGAGCAGTACTTC
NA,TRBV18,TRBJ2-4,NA,CASSPQGNTGNIQYF,TGTGCCAGCTCTCCCCAGGGGAACACCGGAAACATTCAGTACTTC